The 21 T cell receptor beta chains in this list originate from one sample, sequenced in a study of radiotherapy plus CTLA-4 blockade in lung cancer. The repertoire was sequenced with immunoSEQ multiplex PCR; TCRdb's copy has only in-frame clones and lacks some. The data contain tens of thousands of clones, approximately 80% of them seen just once; the ten biggest clones take up about 2.9%. Sample: peripheral blood, taken from a patient treated with radiotherapy plus ipilimumab. These receptors were taken from a human donor with non-small cell lung cancer who had a partial response to radiotherapy plus ipilimumab.

The chain is built from TRBV27 and TRBJ2-3; the match to TRBD2 covers 12 bases. V shed 6 bases, J shed 2 bases, and the junction held 6 bases outside the gene matches. The germline CDR1 and CDR2 sequences are MNHEY and SMNVEV (reference sequence). The CDR3 extends over 16 amino acids. The CDR3 DNA is TGTGCCAGCAGGGAGACTAGCGGGGGACCCACAGATACGCAGTATTTT. Encoded protein: CASRETSGGPTDTQYF.

The CDR3 sequence is CASSLGQGGYTF. The CDR3 DNA sequence: TGTGCCAGCAGCCTCGGACAGGGTGGCTACACCTTC. The chain combines TRBV7-9 with TRBJ1-2, with 8 bases identical to TRBD1. The CDR3 spans 12 residues. Germline V CDR1 and CDR2: SEHNR, FQNEAQ (reference sequence). With V trimmed by 5 bases and J by 7 bases, 3 bases remained unmatched. Full variable domain (remainder filled in from reference TRBV7-9 and TRBJ1-2): DTGVSQNPRHKITKRGQNVTFRCDPISEHNRLYWYRQTLGQGPEFLTYFQNEAQLEKSRLLSDRFSAERPKGSFSTLEIQRTEQGDSAMYLCASSLGQGGYTFGSGTRLTVV.

The chain is built from TRBV7-9 and TRBJ2-5; D not certain. V lost 3 bases and J lost 4, with 3 bases in between. Germline assignment: CDR1 SEHNR and CDR2 FQNEAQ (reference sequence). The CDR3 covers 11 residues. This chain's CDR3 is CASSFRETQYF. As DNA, the CDR3 is TGTGCCAGCAGCTTCAGAGAGACCCAGTACTTC.

The chain employs TRBV7-3 and TRBJ1-2; no reliable D call. V was pared by 2 bases and J by 1 base, with 8 bases between. In germline, CDR1 is SGHTA, CDR2 FQGTGA. The CDR3 contains 14 residues. The CDR3, as DNA: TGTGCCAGCAGCTTATCTCCAGATAACTATGGCTACACCTTC. Protein sequence: CASSLSPDNYGYTF.

For the CDR3, the DNA is TGTGCCAGCAGCGTAGAGGGACTAGCGGCGGAGACCCAGTACTTC. Translation gives CASSVEGLAAETQYF. This chain connects TRBV9 to TRBJ2-5, with 11 bases aligning to TRBD2. The germline gives CDR1 SGDLS, CDR2 YYNGEE. V lost 0 bases, J lost 5 bases, and 3 bases stayed unmatched. CDR3 length: 15 residues.

V usage is TRBV7-9 and J usage is TRBJ2-7, with TRBD1 identical over 9 bases. CDR3 length: 15 residues. Per germline, CDR1 SEHNR and CDR2 FQNEAQ (reference sequence). With V trimmed by 4 bases and J by 5 bases, 9 bases remained unmatched. The CDR3: CASSSRVGDRDEQYF. The CDR3 nucleotides read TGTGCCAGCAGCTCCAGGGTAGGGGACAGGGACGAGCAGTACTTC.

V gene TRBV27 combines with J gene TRBJ1-2, with a weak D call TRBD1 (5 bases). The V gene lost 8 bases and the J gene lost 8 bases, with 15 bases spanning the gap. The CDR3 is made up of 12 amino acids. Germline V gives CDR1 MNHEY, CDR2 SMNVEV (reference sequence). CDR3 sequence: CASGPGVLGYTF. The CDR3 DNA sequence: TGTGCCAGCGGCCCGGGGGTGCTGGGCTACACCTTC.

The chain is built from TRBV7-3 and TRBJ2-7; tentative D call: TRBD1 (8 bases). V lost 4 bases, J lost 7 bases, and 14 bases lay in between. The CDR3 is made up of 13 amino acids. In germline, CDR1 is SGHTA, CDR2 FQGTGA. In DNA, the CDR3 is TGTGCCAGCAGCTCCACAGGGGGAGGGGAGCAGTACTTC. Amino acid sequence: CASSSTGGGEQYF.

Here the CDR3 reads CASSEAGTGLWGYTF. CDR3 sequence (DNA): TGTGCCAGCAGTGAAGCAGGGACAGGTCTGTGGGGCTACACCTTC. The rearrangement uses TRBV6-1 and TRBJ1-2; the match to TRBD1 covers 8 bases. V lost 0 bases and J lost 8; bases outside the gene matches: 8. CDR1 is MNHNS and CDR2 is SASEGT in the germline V gene. The CDR3 extends over 15 amino acids.

The chain combines TRBV2 with TRBJ2-3; TRBD2 aligns across 7 bases. V lost 3 bases, J lost 1 base, and 4 bases stayed unmatched. Germline V gives CDR1 SNHLY, CDR2 FYNNEI. There are 15 residues in the CDR3. The CDR3 is CASSEDAGGTDTQYF. DNA for the CDR3: TGTGCCAGCAGTGAGGATGCGGGGGGCACAGATACGCAGTATTTT.

CDR3 coding DNA: TGTGCCAGCGGTCAGGACAGGGTCAACAATGAGCAGTTCTTC. Protein product: CASGQDRVNNEQFF. The chain links TRBV2 to TRBJ2-1, with 8 bases lining up with TRBD1. Losses at the gene ends were 8 bases for V and 5 bases for J; bases not matched to a gene: 8. The CDR3 covers 14 residues. Per the germline V gene, CDR1 is SNHLY and CDR2 is FYNNEI.

V usage is TRBV5-4 and J usage is TRBJ2-7; tentatively, D is TRBD1 (6 bases). This CDR3 is built from 14 residues. V dropped 2 bases and J dropped 2 bases, with 11 bases sitting between them. Germline V gives CDR1 SGHNT, CDR2 YYREEE (reference sequence). The CDR3 bases are TGTGCCAGCAGCTTACAGGGTGTTCCCTACGAGCAGTACTTC. Protein sequence: CASSLQGVPYEQYF. Together with reference TRBV5-4 and TRBJ2-7, the CDR3 gives the full variable domain: ETGVTQSPTHLIKTRGQQVTLRCSSQSGHNTVSWYQQALGQGPQFIFQYYREEENGRGNFPPRFSGLQFPNYSSELNVNALELDDSALYLCASSLQGVPYEQYFGPGTRLTVT.

V is TRBV6-4 and J is TRBJ1-1; TRBD1 might be the D (5 bases). V shed 6 bases and J shed 0 bases, with 8 bases lying between them. The CDR3 extends over 13 amino acids. CDR1 MRHNA and CDR2 SNTAGT come from the germline V gene. CDR3 in amino acids: CASRLTVNTEAFF. The DNA of the CDR3 is TGTGCCAGCAGGCTGACAGTGAACACTGAAGCTTTCTTT.

V usage is TRBV5-1 and J usage is TRBJ2-7; D gene ambiguous. In germline, CDR1 is SGHRS, CDR2 YFSETQ. This CDR3 region has 16 residues. Trimming left V 0 bases short and J 1 base short, with 14 bases between. CDR3 sequence (DNA): TGCGCCAGCAGCTTGGGTCCCAACAGTGGGTCCTACGAGCAGTACTTC. This codes for CASSLGPNSGSYEQYF.

CDR3 nucleotides: TGTGCCAGCAGCGCCACGGGGACAGGGTACAATGAGCAGTTCTTC. The encoded protein is CASSATGTGYNEQFF. V usage is TRBV9 and J usage is TRBJ2-1; 9 bases match TRBD1. V was pared by 3 bases and J by 4 bases, with 5 bases of the junction left unmatched. Looked up from germline, CDR1 is SGDLS and CDR2 is YYNGEE. This CDR3 contains 15 residues.

This clone was found a few times. This chain connects TRBV7-6 to TRBJ2-1; TRBD2 agrees at 9 bases. The CDR3 is 17 residues long. V was clipped by 1 base and J by 0 bases; unmatched bases: 4. From germline, CDR1 is SGHVS and CDR2 FNYEAQ. CDR3 sequence (DNA): TGTGCCAGCAGCTTAGTCAGCGGGGGGCGCTCCTACAATGAGCAGTTCTTC. Protein sequence: CASSLVSGGRSYNEQFF.

The chain's CDR3 is CASQFQGGNQPQHF. CDR3 in DNA: TGTGCCAGTCAATTCCAGGGTGGGAATCAGCCCCAGCATTTT. The V gene is TRBV19, the J gene TRBJ1-5; perhaps TRBD1 as D (5 bases). The CDR3 totals 14 residues. Germline CDR1 LNHDA, CDR2 SQIVND (reference sequence). Deletions cut 8 bases from V and 4 bases from J, with 15 bases between.

The chain employs TRBV5-6 and TRBJ1-1, with D unresolved. Trimming shortened V by 0 bases and J by 8 bases, and 8 bases separated the two germline ends. Germline V gene lookup returns CDR1 SGHDT and CDR2 YYEEEE. The CDR3 totals 12 residues. The CDR3 loop is CASSLVGLEAFF. CDR3 coding DNA: TGTGCCAGCAGCTTGGTTGGGCTAGAAGCTTTCTTT.

This clone came up once. The V call is TRBV5-1, the J call TRBJ1-4; D may be TRBD1 (5 bases). The CDR3 is 16 residues long. Germline CDR1 is SGHRS and CDR2 is YFSETQ. Trimming removed 0 bases at V and 4 bases at J, with 13 bases between. The CDR3 DNA reads as TGCGCCAGCAGCTTGGGGGACTTGGCGGGTAATGAAAAACTGTTTTTT. Translated: CASSLGDLAGNEKLFF.

V gene TRBV5-1 combines with J gene TRBJ2-2, with D unresolved. CDR1 and CDR2 from the germline V gene are SGHRS and YFSETQ. V gave up 1 base and J gave up 4 bases, with 5 bases separating them. This CDR3 comprises 13 residues. The CDR3 protein is CASSLYVTGELFF. The CDR3 nucleotides are TGCGCCAGCAGCTTGTATGTCACCGGGGAGCTGTTTTTT.

V gene TRBV6-5 combines with J gene TRBJ1-2; tentatively, D is TRBD1 (5 bases). V lost 2 bases to trimming and J lost 1 base, with 8 bases between them. The germline gives CDR1 MNHEY, CDR2 SVGAGI. The CDR3 runs 14 residues. As DNA, the CDR3 is TGTGCCAGCAGTTACCGACAGAGTAACTATGGCTACACCTTC. It translates to CASSYRQSNYGYTF.